This is a list of T cell receptor beta chains from one sample in a study of blood T cell repertoires in COVID-19. The assay was immunoSEQ multiplex PCR, and TCRdb's table has in-frame clones only and misses some. The sample consists of roughly 180,000 clones, roughly 82% of them appearing once. The sample taken for sequencing was PBMCs or T cells enriched from blood (not recorded which). These receptors were collected from a woman aged 25-40 years who had recovered from COVID-19. Each CDR3 is given with its conserved first and last residue. The D gene is left open where the match is weak. Clone size is shown for a subset of rows, as once, few, many or a class of expanded clone.

v_call	d_call	clone_size	j_call	cdr3_nt	cdr3_aa
TRBV29-1	-	-	TRBJ2-1	TGCAGCGGTTTAAAGACAGAGTACAATGAGCAGTTCTTC	CSGLKTEYNEQFF
TRBV23-1	TRBD1	-	TRBJ1-1	TGCGCCAGCAGTCCCACACCCGGGACAGGGCACACTGAAGCTTTCTTT	CASSPTPGTGHTEAFF
TRBV5-6	TRBD1	-	TRBJ1-6	TGTGCCAGCAGTTCGGGACAGCAATATTCACCCCTCCACTTT	CASSSGQQYSPLHF
TRBV7-2	-	-	TRBJ2-7	TGTGCCAGCAGCTTAGGCGGCGTGGGTTTTGACTACGAGCAGTACTTC	CASSLGGVGFDYEQYF
TRBV30	-	-	TRBJ1-2	TGTGCCTGGACCCCGCGGGGGTATGGCTACACCTTC	CAWTPRGYGYTF
TRBV2	-	-	TRBJ2-7	TGTGCCAGCAGTCCCCCAGGGTTGTATAAGGAGAACTACGAGCAGTACTTC	CASSPPGLYKENYEQYF
TRBV5-5	-	-	TRBJ1-6	TGTGCCAGCAGCTTGGGACCTAGGGACTCCCCGATCCCCTCACCCCTCCACTTT	CASSLGPRDSPIPSPLHF
TRBV19	TRBD2	-	TRBJ2-1	TGTGCCAGTAGTATCCCCACTAGCGGGATTAGAAATGAGCAGTTCTTC	CASSIPTSGIRNEQFF
TRBV2	-	-	TRBJ2-1	TGTGCCAGCAATCCAGGGGGGTACAATGAGCAGTTCTTC	CASNPGGYNEQFF
TRBV5-5	-	-	TRBJ2-1	TGTGCCAGCAGCTTGGCGGGTGTCAGCTCCTACAATGAGCAGTTCTTC	CASSLAGVSSYNEQFF
TRBV5-4	-	few	TRBJ2-7	TGTGCCAGCAGCTTTATCGGAGGGGTTGCCTACGAGCAGTACTTC	CASSFIGGVAYEQYF
TRBV12-3/TRBV12-4	-	-	TRBJ1-5	TGTGCCAGCAGTTCAGGGAATCAGCCCCAGCATTTT	CASSSGNQPQHF
TRBV29-1	-	few	TRBJ2-7	TGCAGCGTTGAGGGGGGAAAAGGAACCTACGAGCAGTACTTC	CSVEGGKGTYEQYF
TRBV21-1	-	-	TRBJ1-5	TGTGCCAGCAGCAAACATTCCAGGGTACTTTTAAAGCCCCAGCATTTT	CASSKHSRVLLKPQHF
TRBV28	-	-	TRBJ2-1	TGTGCCAGCAGTCGGACAGACTCCTACAATGAGCAGTTCTTC	CASSRTDSYNEQFF
TRBV13	TRBD2	-	TRBJ2-1	TGTGCCACCTCCGGGACTAGCGGGTTTCCCAGTACCTACAATGAGCAGTTCTTC	CATSGTSGFPSTYNEQFF
TRBV25-1	-	-	TRBJ2-7	TGTGCCAGCAGTGGGAGCGGGCTAAGCGCCTACGAGCAGTACTTC	CASSGSGLSAYEQYF
TRBV7-8	-	-	TRBJ1-1	TGTGCCAGCAGCTTAGCCGGGACACAGTCGACTGAAGCTTTCTTT	CASSLAGTQSTEAFF
TRBV2	TRBD1	-	TRBJ2-2	TGTGCCAGCAGGCTCGACAGGGGTCCCGGGGAGCTGTTTTTT	CASRLDRGPGELFF
TRBV6-5	-	-	TRBJ1-4	TGTGCCAGCAGCCCCGAGGGAATACAAGAAAAACTGTTTTTT	CASSPEGIQEKLFF
TRBV3-1/TRBV3-2	-	-	TRBJ2-5	TGTGCCAGCAGCCCTAGGCAGCGACAAGAGACCCAGTACTTC	CASSPRQRQETQYF
TRBV19	-	-	TRBJ2-2	TGTGCCAGTAGTACTCTGACTAACTCGAACACCGGGGAGCTGTTTTTT	CASSTLTNSNTGELFF
TRBV14	-	-	TRBJ2-1	TGTGCCAGCAGCCAACAGGGGACCTACAATGAGCAGTTCTTC	CASSQQGTYNEQFF
TRBV4-2	TRBD1	-	TRBJ1-3	TGTGCCAGCAGCCAAGACTGGCGACAGGGGGTATCCGGGGGAAACACCATATATTTT	CASSQDWRQGVSGGNTIYF
TRBV3-1/TRBV3-2	TRBD2	-	TRBJ2-1	TGTGCCAGCAGAGGACTAGGCTCCAATGAGCAGTTCTTC	CASRGLGSNEQFF
TRBV6-5	TRBD2	-	TRBJ2-1	TGTGCCAGCAGTTACTCAGGGACTAGCCGATACAATGAGCAGTTCTTC	CASSYSGTSRYNEQFF
TRBV2	-	-	TRBJ2-3	TGTGCCAGCGCGACTACCACAGATACGCAGTATTTT	CASATTTDTQYF
TRBV7-9	-	-	TRBJ2-1	TGTGCCAGCAGCTTAGTAGTGTTGGATGAGCAGTTCTTC	CASSLVVLDEQFF
TRBV7-3	TRBD2	-	TRBJ2-7	TGTGCCAGCAGCTCGACTAGCGGTTACGAGCAGTACTTC	CASSSTSGYEQYF
TRBV5-4	-	-	TRBJ2-7	TGTGCCAGCAGCTTGGAGGGAGACAACGAGCAGTACTTC	CASSLEGDNEQYF
TRBV7-9	-	once	TRBJ1-1	TGTGCCAGCAGCTCGCCCGTGGGGGCAGGCACTCATGGGAACACTGGAGCTTTCTTT	CASSSPVGAGTHGNTGAFF
TRBV7-9	-	-	TRBJ1-2	TGTGCCAGCAGCTTACTCTCGCTGTTAGGGGGTTTTACCACCTTC	CASSLLSLLGGFTTF
TRBV2	TRBD1	-	TRBJ1-4	TGTGCCAGCAGTCCCCAGGGGGTAACAGGAGCACTGTTTTTT	CASSPQGVTGALFF
TRBV19	TRBD1	-	TRBJ1-6	TGTGCCAGTAGTCGCGCGGGGGACAGGGCTTCTTCACCCCTCCACTTT	CASSRAGDRASSPLHF
TRBV15	-	-	TRBJ2-3	TGTGCCACCAGCAGATCGAGGGCGGGGGATACGCAGTATTTT	CATSRSRAGDTQYF
TRBV19	-	-	TRBJ1-2	TGTGCCAGTAGTATAGCGGGGGATGGCTATACCTTC	CASSIAGDGYTF
TRBV2	-	few	TRBJ2-2	TGTGCCAGCAGTGAAGTAGCCCGGTGGCTGTTTTTT	CASSEVARWLFF
TRBV2	TRBD2	-	TRBJ2-7	TGTGCCAGCAGTGGTTCCCACTGGACTAGCGGGAGCGAGGCCTACGAGCAGTACTTC	CASSGSHWTSGSEAYEQYF
TRBV3-1/TRBV3-2	-	-	TRBJ2-2	TGTGCCAGCAGCCTAACTCGACAGGCTAACACCGGGGAGCTGTTTTTT	CASSLTRQANTGELFF
TRBV24-1	-	-	TRBJ2-7	TGTGCCACCAGTGAGGCTCTCAGGGGCCCCTACGAGCAGTACTTC	CATSEALRGPYEQYF
TRBV29-1	TRBD2	-	TRBJ2-1	TGCAGCGTTGAAGGGACTAGCTATGAGCAGTTCTTC	CSVEGTSYEQFF
TRBV6-1	TRBD2	-	TRBJ2-5	TGTGCCAGCAGTGAAGCCCCCGGCCTAGCGGCCCAGTACTTC	CASSEAPGLAAQYF